This T cell receptor (beta chain) originates from a study of blood T cell repertoires in COVID-19. Assay: immunoSEQ multiplex PCR; the TCRdb copy retains only in-frame clones and omits some. In the table there are around 66,000 clones, about 90% of which are singletons. This clone has just a few counts. The CDR3 contains 15 residues. V was pared by 2 bases and J by 4 bases, with 4 bases of the junction left unmatched. Looked up from germline, CDR1 is MNHNY and CDR2 is SVGAGI (reference sequence). This chain connects TRBV6-6 to TRBJ2-2; the match to TRBD1 covers 7 bases. The sample comprised peripheral blood. The receptor's source is a man aged 55 to 70 with acute or convalescent COVID-19. The DNA for the CDR3 is TGTGCCAGCAGTTACCGAACAGGGGCCACCGGGGAGCTGTTTTTT. It yields the protein CASSYRTGATGELFF.